This TCR beta chain was captured in a study of regulatory T cells in long-lasting Graves disease. Arm-PCR of CDR3 regions and iRepertoire HTBI primers were used to build TCR beta libraries. TCRdb re-derived calls from the multiplex PCR reads in MiXCR, one entry per CDR3 protein. Seen here are 400,000 to 500,000 distinct CDR3 sequences, 12% to 15% observed once, and the top ten hold more than 15%. This clonotype appeared many times. This CDR3 has 14 amino acids. Germline lookup yields CDR1 MDHEN and CDR2 SYDVKM. V was shortened by 6 bases and J by 6 bases, with 16 bases between the two germline ends. Stated time point: newly diagnosed GD, antithyroid drugs for less than 3 months. PBMC RNA was the source of the TCR library. The same data also contributed to another study, on T cells in Graves' hyperthyroidism and ophthalmopathy.

V usage is TRBV28 and J usage is TRBJ2-3; D is possibly TRBD2 (5 bases). This receptor was obtained from a woman aged 45 to 65 with Graves disease. The sample in question was peripheral blood mononuclear cells (PBMCs), obtained at new diagnosis, from a patient treated with antithyroid drugs. For the CDR3, the DNA is TGTGCCAGCAGCCCAAGCGGCCCCGCCGATACGCAGTATTTT. Its protein product is CASSPSGPADTQYF.